This T cell receptor beta chain was captured by sequencing in a study of beta chain features in type 1 diabetes. The table lists this clone with a few counts. The germline V and J ends were trimmed by 5 bases and 7 bases, with 11 bases remaining between them. The CDR3 runs 12 residues. Germline V gives CDR1 SGHTA, CDR2 FQGNSA. Sequencing targeted expressed TCRB transcripts, as all isolated RNA had been reverse transcribed. The repertoire was sequenced with immunoSEQ multiplex PCR; TCRdb's copy has only in-frame clones and lacks some. This sample has some 410,000 clones; over 11% occur once, and the top ten carry around 0.035%.

Input material: naive CD4+ T cells from blood. This clonotype was sampled from a man aged 25 to 40 in good health. V and J are TRBV7-2 and TRBJ1-2, with D hard to call. The CDR3 bases are TGTGCCAGCAGCCCTCCGCAGCCTGGCTACACCTTC. Residues: CASSPPQPGYTF.